This TCR beta chain was identified in a study of blood T cell repertoires in COVID-19. For the study at large: PBMCs, B-cell-depleted T cells, or T cells were the source of the cDNA or gDNA that made up the material.

The CDR3 sequence is 14 residues long. CDR1 is ENHRY and CDR2 is SYGVKD in the germline V gene. V dropped 4 bases and J dropped 4 bases, with 13 bases sitting between them. Source study methods: How many nucleated cells were present was estimated from reference gene primer amplification. The repertoire was sequenced with immunoSEQ multiplex PCR; TCRdb's copy has only in-frame clones and lacks some. Clone size and the V and J calls come from that table; the DNA yielded D and trimming. The data hold some 96,000 clones, with roughly 84% observed a single time. Sequencing was performed on peripheral blood. This chain joins TRBV10-3 and TRBJ1-1, with TRBD1 as a possible D gene (6 bases). This sequence originates from a human donor in a cohort sampled during active COVID-19. CDR3 DNA: TGTGCCATCAGTGTATACAGGGAAGGCACTGAAGCTTTCTTT. Translated: CAISVYREGTEAFF.